A selection of T cell receptor beta chains follows, all from one sample in a study of blood T cell repertoires in COVID-19. Libraries were prepared by immunoSEQ multiplex PCR; TCRdb keeps only in-frame clonotypes and omits some of them. Found here are roughly 62,000 clones, approximately 86% of them singletons; the top ten hold around 7.4%. Sequencing was carried out using peripheral blood. Every receptor here comes from a human donor with active COVID-19. The donor label of this sample is uncertain. Both conserved end residues are part of each CDR3. D genes are given only for firm matches. Expanded clones are given a class, and other clones once, few, many or no size at all.

CDR3aa: CASSQVYPNEKLFF; CDR3nt: TGTGCCAGCAGCCAAGTGTATCCTAATGAAAAACTGTTTTTT; d_gene: -; v_gene: TRBV3-1/TRBV3-2; j_gene: TRBJ1-4; abundance: -
CDR3aa: CATGGPGQGNPYEQYF; CDR3nt: TGTGCAACCGGAGGGCCGGGACAGGGTAACCCCTACGAGCAGTACTTC; d_gene: TRBD1; v_gene: TRBV2; j_gene: TRBJ2-7; abundance: -
CDR3aa: CASSFSGNTEAFF; CDR3nt: TGTGCCAGCAGCTTCTCGGGGAACACTGAAGCTTTCTTT; d_gene: -; v_gene: TRBV7-9; j_gene: TRBJ1-1; abundance: -
CDR3aa: CASSLVAGGAQYF; CDR3nt: TGTGCCAGCAGTTTGGTAGCGGGAGGTGCGCAGTATTTT; d_gene: TRBD2; v_gene: TRBV27; j_gene: TRBJ2-3; abundance: once
CDR3aa: CASSWGRQGDYEQYF; CDR3nt: TGTGCCAGCAGCTGGGGGCGGCAGGGGGACTACGAGCAGTACTTC; d_gene: TRBD1; v_gene: TRBV5-4; j_gene: TRBJ2-7; abundance: -
CDR3aa: CAGTTSGPVGTQYF; CDR3nt: TGTGCCGGGACGACTAGCGGGCCTGTGGGGACGCAGTATTTT; d_gene: TRBD2; v_gene: TRBV2; j_gene: TRBJ2-3; abundance: -
CDR3aa: CASSQVFGTGISYEQYF; CDR3nt: TGTGCCAGCAGCCAGGTTTTTGGCACAGGGATATCCTACGAGCAGTACTTC; d_gene: -; v_gene: TRBV4-2; j_gene: TRBJ2-7; abundance: -
CDR3aa: CASSEGVGGYNEQFF; CDR3nt: TGTGCCAGCAGTGAAGGGGTAGGGGGTTACAATGAGCAGTTCTTC; d_gene: -; v_gene: TRBV25-1; j_gene: TRBJ2-1; abundance: once
CDR3aa: CASSTSRQGWVNVLTF; CDR3nt: TGTGCCAGCAGTACATCCCGACAGGGGTGGGTCAACGTCCTGACTTTC; d_gene: TRBD1; v_gene: TRBV27; j_gene: TRBJ2-6; abundance: -
CDR3aa: CASTGTGETYNEQFF; CDR3nt: TGTGCCAGCACTGGGACAGGGGAAACCTACAATGAGCAGTTCTTC; d_gene: TRBD1; v_gene: TRBV2; j_gene: TRBJ2-1; abundance: -
CDR3aa: CASRQGAYNEQFF; CDR3nt: TGTGCCAGCCGACAGGGGGCCTACAATGAGCAGTTCTTC; d_gene: TRBD1; v_gene: TRBV2; j_gene: TRBJ2-1; abundance: -
CDR3aa: CASSSTTGLDTQYF; CDR3nt: TGTGCCAGCAGCTCAACCACAGGGTTAGATACGCAGTATTTT; d_gene: -; v_gene: TRBV9; j_gene: TRBJ2-3; abundance: -
CDR3aa: CASSPWDRGNEKLFF; CDR3nt: TGTGCCAGCAGCCCTTGGGACAGGGGTAATGAAAAACTGTTTTTT; d_gene: TRBD1; v_gene: TRBV3-1/TRBV3-2; j_gene: TRBJ1-4; abundance: once
CDR3aa: CASSLGPPGTGGYGYTF; CDR3nt: TGTGCCAGCAGCTTAGGGCCTCCCGGGACAGGAGGCTATGGCTACACCTTC; d_gene: TRBD1; v_gene: TRBV7-8; j_gene: TRBJ1-2; abundance: -
CDR3aa: CASSQDLAGYPFVPFAQETQYF; CDR3nt: TGTGCCAGCAGCCAAGATCTAGCGGGGTACCCTTTTGTTCCGTTCGCCCAAGAGACCCAGTACTTC; d_gene: TRBD2; v_gene: TRBV4-2; j_gene: TRBJ2-5; abundance: -
CDR3aa: CASSATGILFF; CDR3nt: TGTGCCAGCAGCGCCACGGGGATACTGTTCTTC; d_gene: -; v_gene: TRBV7-9; j_gene: TRBJ2-1; abundance: -